Below, 26 T cell receptor beta chains from the same sample are listed, as sequenced in a study of T cells in Graves' hyperthyroidism and ophthalmopathy. TCR beta CDR3 sequences were amplified from RNA transcripts. HTBI primers were used for first-round RT-PCR of the TCR CDR3. TCRdb reanalysed the multiplex PCR reads using MiXCR and keeps one entry per CDR3 protein. This sample yields roughly 360,000 distinct CDR3 sequences, of which roughly 13% are seen a single time; about a fifth belongs to the top ten. The sequencing sample was made of blood. These receptors originate from a man aged 25 to 40 with Graves' hyperthyroidism that later progressed to Graves' ophthalmopathy.

This clonotype was observed at least ten times. The V call is TRBV5-1, the J call TRBJ2-7; D remains unclear. The CDR3 has 14 amino acids. Germline V gene sequence: CDR1 SGHRS, CDR2 YFSETQ. V dropped 1 base and J dropped 3 bases, with 11 bases sitting between them. This chain's CDR3 is CASSLKGSLYEQYF. CDR3 in DNA: TGCGCCAGCAGCTTGAAAGGATCCCTCTACGAGCAGTACTTC.

This clonotype was found many times. The genes are TRBV2 and TRBJ2-1; 13 bases are shared with TRBD2. V was clipped by 11 bases and J by 4 bases; unmatched bases: 17. CDR3 length: 18 amino acids. Germline V gene lookup returns CDR1 SNHLY and CDR2 FYNNEI. CDR3 residues: CAAGVTSGGQKRYNEQFF. CDR3 in DNA: TGTGCCGCTGGTGTGACTAGCGGGGGGCAGAAGCGGTACAATGAGCAGTTCTTC. Together with reference TRBV2 and TRBJ2-1, the CDR3 gives the full variable domain: EPEVTQTPSHQVTQMGQEVILRCVPISNHLYFYWYRQILGQKVEFLVSFYNNEISEKSEIFDDQFSVERPDGSNFTLKIRSTKLEDSAMYFCAAGVTSGGQKRYNEQFFGPGTRLTVL.

The V gene is TRBV19, the J gene TRBJ1-2, with 9 bases aligning to TRBD1. J lost 7 bases, V lost 7 bases, and 4 bases had no gene match. The germline CDR1 and CDR2 sequences are LNHDA and SQIVND (reference sequence). CDR3 length equals 12 residues. This chain's CDR3 is CASNRDRAGYTF. The DNA for the CDR3 is TGTGCCAGTAACCGGGACAGGGCTGGCTACACCTTC. The entire variable domain, with the rest obtained from reference TRBV19 and TRBJ1-2, is as follows: DGGITQSPKYLFRKEGQNVTLSCEQNLNHDAMYWYRQDPGQGLRLIYYSQIVNDFQKGDIAEGYSVSREKKESFPLTVTSAQKNPTAFYLCASNRDRAGYTFGSGTRLTVV.

The table lists this clonotype with many counts. This rearrangement joins TRBV9 to TRBJ1-2; TRBD1 matches at 7 bases. Germline trimming cut 0 bases from V and 3 bases from J; bases unmatched to any gene: 8. The germline V gene encodes CDR1 SGDLS and CDR2 YYNGEE. This CDR3 comprises 16 residues. This CDR3 reads CASSVGTGVVHYGYTF. For the CDR3, the DNA is TGTGCCAGCAGCGTAGGAACAGGGGTAGTTCACTATGGCTACACCTTC.

In its sample, this clonotype was seen many times. This chain links TRBV7-2 with TRBJ2-1; D is ambiguous. From germline, CDR1 is SGHTA and CDR2 FQGNSA. Trimming left V 2 bases short and J 7 bases short, with 6 bases between. The CDR3 runs 12 residues. CDR3: CASSLSMNEQFF. DNA of the CDR3: TGTGCCAGCAGCTTATCAATGAATGAGCAGTTCTTC.

Ten or more counts support this clonotype. The chain is built from TRBV7-8 and TRBJ2-3, with 10 bases identical to TRBD1. J was trimmed by 2 bases and V by 4 bases; bases with no gene match: 6. The length of the CDR3 is 16 residues. Germline CDR1 and CDR2: SGHVS and FQNEAQ. The CDR3, as DNA: TGTGCCAGCAGCTCGGGACAGGGGTCGGACACAGATACGCAGTATTTT. Amino acids: CASSSGQGSDTDTQYF.

The chain is built from TRBV5-4 and TRBJ1-1; D not certain. There are 15 residues in the CDR3. V was clipped by 0 bases and J by 4 bases, with 13 bases between them. Germline assignment: CDR1 SGHNT and CDR2 YYREEE (reference sequence). CDR3 coding DNA: TGTGCCAGCAGCTTGGGGTCTCCGATGGGCACTGAAGCTTTCTTT. It yields the protein CASSLGSPMGTEAFF.

The V gene is TRBV9, the J gene TRBJ2-7, with D perhaps TRBD2 (5 bases). The CDR3 extends over 15 amino acids. V was clipped by 2 bases and J by 2 bases, with 14 bases between them. Germline V gives CDR1 SGDLS, CDR2 YYNGEE. DNA of the CDR3: TGTGCCAGCAGCGTGAAAGAGGGTTTCCCCTACGAGCAGTACTTC. It encodes CASSVKEGFPYEQYF.

In this sample, this clonotype turned up a few times. The J gene is TRBJ2-7, the V gene TRBV7-9; 7 positions agree with TRBD2. The CDR3 sequence is 15 residues long. V lost 5 bases and J lost 2; bases outside the gene matches: 9. The germline CDR1 and CDR2 sequences are SEHNR and FQNEAQ (reference sequence). CDR3 bases: TGTGCCAGCAGCCCGGGGGGTAGGGTTCCCTACGAGCAGTACTTC. Protein sequence: CASSPGGRVPYEQYF.

The table lists this clonotype with many counts. Here the CDR3 DNA reads TGTGCCAGCAGCTTAGAGGGGGGATCCGAGCAGTACTTC. Amino acid sequence: CASSLEGGSEQYF. The V and J genes are TRBV11-2 and TRBJ2-7, with TRBD2 as a possible D gene (6 bases). This CDR3 region has 13 residues. V lost 0 bases and J 6 bases, leaving 9 bases between the germline ends. Germline V lookup: CDR1 SGHAT, CDR2 FQNNGV. The full variable domain, rest sourced from reference TRBV11-2 and TRBJ2-7, is EAGVAQSPRYKIIEKRQSVAFWCNPISGHATLYWYQQILGQGPKLLIQFQNNGVVDDSQLPKDRFSAERLKGVDSTLKIQPAKLEDSAVYLCASSLEGGSEQYFGPGTRLTVT.

CDR3 nucleotides: TGCAGTGCTAGAGATATGACTAACCCCACAGATACGCAGTATTTT. Its translation is CSARDMTNPTDTQYF. This chain connects TRBV20-1 to TRBJ2-3; weak D call: TRBD2 (5 bases). The V gene lost 0 bases and the J gene lost 2 bases, with 12 bases spanning the gap. The CDR3 length is 15 residues. CDR1 and CDR2 (germline): DFQATT, SNEGSKA (reference sequence).

The chain joins TRBV4-1 to TRBJ2-3; 13 bases are a match to TRBD2. The CDR3 is 16 amino acids. CDR1 and CDR2 from the germline V gene are MGHRA and YSYEKL. J gave up 6 bases and V 5 bases, and 8 bases lay outside the gene matches. CDR3 nucleotides: TGCGCCAGCAGCGCCCCCCTGGGACTAGCGGGGGATACGCAGTATTTT. Residues: CASSAPLGLAGDTQYF.

This chain joins TRBV10-2 and TRBJ2-5; 14 bases agree with TRBD2. Germline V gene lookup returns CDR1 WSHSY and CDR2 SAAADI. This CDR3 is 15 amino acids long. V trimming: 10 bases; J trimming: 2 bases; junction bases outside the gene matches: 6. CDR3 sequence (DNA): TGCGCCACCCGACTAGCGGGGGGGGTACAAGAGACCCAGTACTTC. Translating it yields CATRLAGGVQETQYF.

This rearrangement joins TRBV29-1 to TRBJ2-5; possibly TRBD2 for D (5 bases). Trimming removed 0 bases at V and 5 bases at J, with 10 bases between. The CDR3 extends over 13 amino acids. Germline loops: CDR1 SQVTM, CDR2 ANQGSEA. The CDR3 is CSVEEGRGETQYF. The DNA for the CDR3 is TGCAGCGTTGAAGAAGGAAGAGGGGAGACCCAGTACTTC.

The chain links TRBV20-1 to TRBJ1-1; 10 nucleotides line up with TRBD1. CDR1 DFQATT and CDR2 SNEGSKA come from the germline V gene (reference sequence). CDR3 size: 15 residues. Trimming cost V 1 base and J 1 base; bases outside gene matches: 3. The CDR3 sequence is CSARVWTGGNTEAFF. Here the CDR3 DNA reads TGCAGTGCTAGAGTTTGGACAGGGGGGAACACTGAAGCTTTCTTT.

This clonotype was seen many times. At one end the junction does not follow the germline gene, possibly because of a read error. This chain uses TRBV6-1 with TRBJ1-5; the D gene is possibly TRBD1 (6 bases). Germline-derived CDR1 and CDR2 are MNHNS and SASEGT. This CDR3 spans 15 amino acids. In nucleotides, the CDR3 is TGTGCCAGCAGCGAAGGGACAATTAGCAATCAGCCCCAGCATTTT. Amino acids: CASSEGTISNQPQHF.

The sample holds a few counts of this clonotype. The chain is built from TRBV18 and TRBJ1-1, with 7 bases fitting TRBD1. The germline gives CDR1 KGHSH, CDR2 LQKENI. The CDR3 runs 13 residues. With V trimmed by 2 bases and J by 6 bases, 3 bases remained unmatched. The CDR3 protein is CASSPAQGAEAFF. CDR3 DNA: TGTGCCAGCTCACCAGCGCAGGGGGCTGAAGCTTTCTTT.

The table lists this clonotype with a few counts. V gene TRBV18 combines with J gene TRBJ2-3, with D uncertain. The germline V gene encodes CDR1 KGHSH and CDR2 LQKENI. The CDR3 runs to 14 residues. V lost 4 bases and J 2 bases, leaving 10 bases between the germline ends. For the CDR3, the DNA is TGTGCCAGCTCACATGAGGTCCTCACAGATACGCAGTATTTT. This sequence encodes CASSHEVLTDTQYF.

This clonotype was counted at least ten times. V usage is TRBV2 and J usage is TRBJ2-5; 8 bases match TRBD2. Per the germline V gene, CDR1 is SNHLY and CDR2 is FYNNEI. The CDR3 runs to 14 residues. V lost 2 bases, J lost 13 bases, and 12 bases stayed unmatched. The CDR3 loop reads CASSERSGGGKLYF. Written as DNA, the CDR3 is TGTGCCAGCAGTGAAAGGTCCGGCGGGGGGAAACTGTACTTC.

This clonotype appeared a few times. This chain uses TRBV28 with TRBJ1-5, with TRBD1 matching 12 bases. Germline CDR1 MDHEN, CDR2 SYDVKM. The V segment lost 5 bases and the J segment 2 bases; nucleotides outside the gene matches: 10. This CDR3 comprises 18 residues. The CDR3: CASSRGTGGAWGNQPQHF. Written as DNA, the CDR3 is TGTGCCAGCAGTCGAGGGACAGGGGGCGCCTGGGGCAATCAGCCCCAGCATTTT.

This clonotype appeared a few times. This clone may be a read error of a much larger clone one base away. V and J are TRBV28 and TRBJ1-5; D perhaps matches TRBD1 (6 bases). V was cut by 5 bases and J by 0 bases, with 14 bases left in between. This CDR3 spans 16 amino acids. Germline V gives CDR1 MDHEN, CDR2 SYDVKM. CDR3 coding DNA: TGTGCCAGCAGTCCCCGGACAGAATATAGCAATCAGCCCCAGCATTTT. Its protein product is CASSPRTEYSNQPQHF.

The chain combines TRBV4-1 with TRBJ2-7, with D possibly TRBD1 on 7 matching bases. Germline V gene sequence: CDR1 MGHRA, CDR2 YSYEKL. Between the trimmed V and J ends, which lost 3 bases and 6 bases, there was a span of 12 bases. This CDR3 has 13 residues. CDR3 sequence (DNA): TGCGCCAGCAGCCAGCACAGGGGAGGCGAGCAGTACTTC. It is translated as CASSQHRGGEQYF.

Comments on this clonotype: A read error may be the cause here, since a much bigger clone is one base away. The chain has TRBV27 and TRBJ2-7; 8 bases map to TRBD2. After removal of 2 bases from V and 5 bases from J, the junction contained 8 bases not matched to a gene. The V gene's germline CDR1 is MNHEY and CDR2 SMNVEV (reference sequence). CDR3 length: 15 amino acids. The CDR3 nucleotides read TGTGCCAGCAGTTTACACGGGGGGGGACGGAACGAGCAGTACTTC. It yields the protein CASSLHGGGRNEQYF.

This rearrangement joins TRBV30 to TRBJ2-2; 7 bases are shared with TRBD1. V lost 4 bases, J lost 6 bases, and 8 bases stayed unmatched. The CDR3 is 14 residues long. Germline V gene sequence: CDR1 GTSNPN, CDR2 SVGIG (reference sequence). This chain's CDR3 is CAWTTGVSSGELFF. The CDR3, as DNA: TGTGCCTGGACTACAGGGGTATCGTCCGGGGAGCTGTTTTTT. Combining the CDR3 with reference TRBV30 and TRBJ2-2 gives the whole variable domain SQTIHQWPATLVQPVGSPLSLECTVEGTSNPNLYWYRQAAGRGLQLLFYSVGIGQISSEVPQNLSASRPQDRQFILSSKKLLLSDSGFYLCAWTTGVSSGELFFGEGSRLTVL.

This clonotype was found a few times. The chain recombines TRBV9 with TRBJ1-1; D might be TRBD1 (5 bases). This CDR3 comprises 16 residues. Germline V gives CDR1 SGDLS, CDR2 YYNGEE. V gave up 2 bases and J gave up 4 bases, with 18 bases separating them. The CDR3 DNA reads as TGTGCCAGCAGCGTTCTTACGGGGGTGGGGGGCACTGAAGCTTTCTTT. The encoded protein is CASSVLTGVGGTEAFF.

This clonotype was counted ten times or more. The chain links TRBV9 to TRBJ1-2; maybe TRBD1 (5 bases). The CDR3 has 13 residues. Trimming stripped 5 bases from V and 8 bases from J, with 16 bases between. Germline V gives CDR1 SGDLS, CDR2 YYNGEE. The CDR3 DNA sequence: TGTGCCAGCAGACGGGGGGAGGAAGGAGGCTACACCTTC. Its translation is CASRRGEEGGYTF.